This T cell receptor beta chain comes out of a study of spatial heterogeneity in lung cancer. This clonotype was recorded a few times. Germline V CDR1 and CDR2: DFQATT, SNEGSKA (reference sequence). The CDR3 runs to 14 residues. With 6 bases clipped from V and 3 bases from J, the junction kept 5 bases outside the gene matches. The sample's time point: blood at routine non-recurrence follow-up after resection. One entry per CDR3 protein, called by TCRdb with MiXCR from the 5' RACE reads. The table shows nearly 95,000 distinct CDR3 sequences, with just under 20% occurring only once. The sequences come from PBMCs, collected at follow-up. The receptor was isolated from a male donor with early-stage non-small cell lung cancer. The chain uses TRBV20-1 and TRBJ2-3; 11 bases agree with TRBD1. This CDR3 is CSAPDRGRTDTQYF. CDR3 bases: TGCAGTGCCCCGGACAGGGGGCGGACAGATACGCAGTATTTT.